This entry describes one T cell receptor beta chain. Researchers used roughly 3,800 ng of total RNA for each TCR library. Template-switch reactions added UMIs with a 6-nucleotide sample barcode. TCRdb reanalyzed the 5' RACE reads, giving one entry per CDR3 protein sequence and no DNA. The repertoire table contains around 200,000 distinct CDR3 sequences. The CDR3 has 12 amino acids. The sample belongs to a study of monozygotic twins with inflammatory bowel disease. Sequencing used blood. The gene calls are TRBV12-3 or TRBV12-4 and TRBJ1-1. This TCR derives from a human donor with ulcerative colitis or Crohn's disease, or a healthy co-twin of an affected twin (not recorded which). The CDR3 protein is CASSLAFTEAFF.